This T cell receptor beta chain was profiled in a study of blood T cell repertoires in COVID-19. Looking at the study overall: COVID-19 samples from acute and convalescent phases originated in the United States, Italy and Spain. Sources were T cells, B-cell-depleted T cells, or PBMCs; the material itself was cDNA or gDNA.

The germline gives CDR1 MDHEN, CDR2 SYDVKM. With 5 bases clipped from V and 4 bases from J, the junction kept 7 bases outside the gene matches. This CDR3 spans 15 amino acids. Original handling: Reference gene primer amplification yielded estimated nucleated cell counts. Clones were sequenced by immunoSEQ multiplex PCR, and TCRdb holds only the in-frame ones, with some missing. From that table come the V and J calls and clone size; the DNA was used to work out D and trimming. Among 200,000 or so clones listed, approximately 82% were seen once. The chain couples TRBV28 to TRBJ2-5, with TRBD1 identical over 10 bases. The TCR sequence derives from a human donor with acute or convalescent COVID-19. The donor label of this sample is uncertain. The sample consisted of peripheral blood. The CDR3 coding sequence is TGTGCCAGCAGTATCCCGGGACAGGGGACAGAGACCCAGTACTTC. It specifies CASSIPGQGTETQYF.